The T cell receptor (beta chain) described here comes from a study of human T cells and chemical hapten exposure (dated by TCRdb to the early 2020s). Regarding the research as a whole: For sensitization, 2% DPC in acetone was applied to a roughly 2 cm by roughly 2 cm area of upper inner arm skin. Blood was sampled from patients pre-sensitization (week 0) and at 2, 6 and about 24 weeks after DPC sensitization. The mostly female patient cohort included alopecia areata with under or over 50% scalp involvement, alopecia totalis and alopecia universalis. Blood for TCR sequencing was provided by twenty-nine alopecia patients at one to four time points (pre-sensitization, 2, 6 and 24 weeks). The libraries were sequenced as a pool, and the TCR yield per sample differed mostly because of small variations in library volumes within the pool. In alopecia patients, the study followed how the peripheral blood TCR repertoire changed in vivo over primary and secondary sensitization to diphenylcyclopropenone (DPC), a hapten. Patch tests used Finn chambers with 0.01% DPC on the upper back, scored after 6 days by International Contact Dermatitis Research Group standards. Throughout the study period of roughly 24 weeks, patients also received therapeutic DPC doses to the scalp every week.

This clonotype was seen ten or more times. No cognate antigen has been identified for it. Base qualities are not recorded, but no much larger clone differs from it by a single base. The library was made by RACE. The sequencer was a NextSeq 500. Library preparation attached unique molecular identifiers to individual cDNA molecules for quantitative, reproducible TCR counting. Both TCR alpha and TCR beta chains were sequenced from each blood RNA sample. In the paper's pipeline: The median number of TCRs per sample was 85,000 to 100,000, ranging from 23,224 to 690,600. V, J and CDR3 annotation of the TCR reads was carried out using the Decombinator software suite. For the PS versus PT1 abundance plots, all samples were subsampled to the same number of TCRs (28,000). TCRs were defined as expanded if absent before sensitization and observed at least eight times at the 2-week time point. Using fastp at Q25 and MiXCR, TCRdb reprocessed the public reads and kept productive beta chains. For every CDR3 protein sequence, its rows merge into one entry that carries the most common genes and DNA. TCRdb's processing, not the authors', yielded these V and J calls. The sample table holds around 60,000 distinct CDR3 sequences, of which around 7% were seen once. The ten largest clonotypes hold around 1.6% of the sample.

On the study overall, not on this receptor specifically: DPC sensitization did not change the number of TCRs with a frequency above 1 in 1000, and there was no evidence of changes in global repertoire structure. The number of PT1 expanded TCRs positively correlated with patch test score, significant at thresholds 8, 16 and 32 but not 4. Expanded TCRs formed significantly more large CDR3 similarity clusters than pre-sensitization or healthy control sets, consistent with antigen-driven responses. After repeated subsampling, the strength of the expansion versus patch-test correlation and the threshold at which it became significant changed. Because all patients had alopecia, a presumed autoimmune disease, the immune response of the patients might differ from that of healthy individuals.

The time point tag for this specimen amounts to: pre-sensitization, week 0. The treatment or condition label, as the study defines it: therapeutic diphenylcyclopropenone sensitization with weekly scalp DPC. At each patch-test visit, blood was drawn before the patch test was applied. Patients were considered eligible if aged 18 to 70, diagnosed with alopecia and deemed suitable for DPC therapy, and patients were excluded if pregnant. Unfractionated whole blood was collected in Tempus Blood RNA tubes, and total RNA was extracted from that blood. The CDR3 numbers 15 residues from cysteine through phenylalanine. CDR3 DNA only is kept here, 45 bases in frame from base 1. Clipping removes 5 bases from V and 7 bases from J, with 9 as the unmatched junction base count.

The sequencing used whole blood, collected in connection with sensitization to the hapten diphenylcyclopropenone (DPC). The sequence derives from a woman in her 30s with alopecia areata. Some clones in this sample may be carry-over from other donors' samples. The chain joins TRBV12-3 or TRBV12-4 to TRBJ2-1; 9 bases in between match TRBD2. The DNA sequence reads TGTGCCAGCAGTGATCCCAGCGGGGGGTTGAATGAGCAGTTCTTC. This gives the protein CASSDPSGGLNEQFF.